The clone carrying this T cell receptor beta chain was recorded once. The antigen remains unidentified. Time point indicated: patch test 2, 6 weeks after DPC sensitization. The treatment: therapeutic diphenylcyclopropenone sensitization with weekly scalp DPC. Samples of blood were obtained prior to the application of each patch test. CDR1 is ENHRY, CDR2 SYGVKD, per germline. Trimming removed 10 bases at V and 1 base at J, with 10 bases between. The CDR3 has 12 residues. TCRdb redid the calling of the RACE reads with MiXCR, one entry per CDR3 protein. Altogether some 44,000 distinct CDR3 sequences are present, 8.9% being singletons, with the ten largest covering roughly 15%. This sample is drawn from a study of human T cells and chemical hapten exposure. About the study: Small differences in pooled library volume mainly drove the variation in TCR yields per sample.

Overall study findings and caveats: Given that the donors had alopecia, their immune response may differ from that seen in healthy people.

The specimen was whole blood, collected in connection with sensitization to the hapten diphenylcyclopropenone (DPC). The J gene is TRBJ1-1, the V gene TRBV10-3, with a tentative D call TRBD1 (5 bases). The clonotype was recovered from a woman aged 40 to 50 with alopecia areata. Some clones in this sample may be carry-over from other donors' samples. CDR3 sequence: CATTQGNTEAFF. As DNA, the CDR3 is TGTGCCACGACTCAGGGGAACACTGAAGCTTTCTTT.